The present T cell receptor (beta chain) was sequenced within a study of cytomegalovirus exposure and HLA in healthy donors. Study context: Most donors, less than 85% of a few hundred genotyped, fell in the Caucasian-associated ancestry cluster.

V was pared by 4 bases and J by 5 bases, with 2 bases of the junction left unmatched. The CDR3 spans 12 residues. Germline-derived CDR1 and CDR2 are SGHRS and YFSETQ. PCR was performed using 60 Vbeta and 13 Jbeta primers. Using immunoSEQ multiplex PCR, the repertoire was profiled, and TCRdb retains in-frame clones only, with some absent. Counted here are under 250,000 clones, less than 85% occurring once; the ten biggest clones make up 0.6% to 0.7%. General study findings and limits: The HLA-A and HLA-B alleles of most subjects were reportedly predicted accurately from TCR beta sequences. Most sequenced TCRs were rare (though some public TCRs occurred in many donors).

Those who donated were healthy bone marrow donors. For this clone: Its specificity is unknown.

Sequencing input: PBMCs. The chain couples TRBV5-1 to TRBJ2-5; the match to TRBD1 covers 7 bases. This TCR came from a man aged 18 to 35 in good health and CMV-seronegative. CDR3 in DNA: TGCGCCAGCAGCAAGGACAGGGAGACCCAGTACTTC. Translated, it gives CASSKDRETQYF.